These 32 T cell receptor beta chains were sequenced from one sample in a study of shared clonotypes between healthy human individuals. Assay used: immunoSEQ multiplex PCR; TCRdb lists only in-frame clones, some missing. The sample consists of 1,500,000 or so clones, over 95% of them appearing once. Sequencing was performed on naive CD4+ T cells sorted from blood. Sample subset: CD45RA+ positively selected. These TCRs come from a man aged 30 to 39 in good health.

CDR3 coding DNA: TGTGCTGACTGGCAGGATCACTATGGCTACACCTTC. Translating gives CADWQDHYGYTF. The chain joins TRBV28 to TRBJ1-2; no firm D call. Germline V CDR1 and CDR2: MDHEN, SYDVKM. The CDR3 runs 12 residues.

V is TRBV27 and J is TRBJ2-7, with 7 positions matching TRBD2. Germline CDR1 MNHEY, CDR2 SMNVEV (reference sequence). With 3 bases clipped from V and 2 bases from J, the junction kept 7 bases outside the gene matches. This CDR3 contains 15 residues. CDR3 amino acids: CASSLGGSGTYEQYF. CDR3 sequence (DNA): TGTGCCAGCAGTTTGGGCGGGAGTGGAACCTACGAGCAGTACTTC.

The chain uses TRBV10-3 and TRBJ2-7; the D is unclear. Germline CDR1 is ENHRY and CDR2 is SYGVKD. The CDR3 extends over 11 amino acids. Trimming removed 8 bases from V and 6 bases from J, with 11 bases in between. The DNA for the CDR3 is TGTGCCATCGGATTCATTATCGAGCAGTACTTC. Translating gives CAIGFIIEQYF.

The V gene is TRBV5-5, the J gene TRBJ2-2; 8 bases match TRBD1. The ends lost 4 bases at V and 7 bases at J; junction bases unmatched: 9. The germline gives CDR1 SGHKS, CDR2 YYEKEE (reference sequence). CDR3 length: 15 amino acids. The CDR3 nucleotides are TGTGCCAGCAGCCTTTACGGGACAGGAGGCGGGGAGCTGTTTTTT. It is translated as CASSLYGTGGGELFF.

The chain uses TRBV7-9 and TRBJ1-4; 7 positions agree with TRBD1. The trim removed 1 base at V and 12 bases at J, leaving 17 bases unmatched. CDR1 and CDR2 (germline): SEHNR, FQNEAQ (reference sequence). The CDR3 runs to 17 residues. The CDR3 DNA is TGTGCCAGCAGCTTAGGCTATGCCGGGACAGTCGATGTTGAACTGTTTTTT. Translating it yields CASSLGYAGTVDVELFF.

This rearrangement joins TRBV18 to TRBJ1-5; 10 bases agree with TRBD1. CDR3 length equals 16 residues. Trimming removed 2 bases from V and 1 base from J; junction bases left unmatched: 2. Germline V gives CDR1 KGHSH, CDR2 LQKENI. CDR3 bases: TGTGCCAGCTCACCATTGGGACAGGGGAGCAATCAGCCCCAGCATTTT. Translation: CASSPLGQGSNQPQHF.

The rearrangement joins TRBV7-9 to TRBJ2-7, with TRBD2 identical over 11 bases. The CDR3 has 14 residues. From germline, CDR1 is SEHNR and CDR2 FQNEAQ (reference sequence). After removal of 5 bases from V and 6 bases from J, the junction contained 6 bases not matched to a gene. CDR3: CASSLKGTSGEQYF. CDR3 sequence (DNA): TGTGCCAGCAGCCTAAAGGGGACTAGCGGCGAGCAGTACTTC.

The rearrangement uses TRBV18 and TRBJ2-1; D not resolved. The CDR3 totals 15 residues. Germline-derived CDR1 and CDR2 are KGHSH and LQKENI. Trimming left V 6 bases short and J 0 bases short, with 12 bases between. The CDR3 nucleotides are TGTGCCAGCTCGCTAGACTGGAGCTCCTACAATGAGCAGTTCTTC. Its protein is CASSLDWSSYNEQFF.

The chain couples TRBV27 to TRBJ1-1; the D gene is possibly TRBD1 (5 bases). Germline assignment: CDR1 MNHEY and CDR2 SMNVEV (reference sequence). V was clipped by 5 bases and J by 0 bases, with 13 bases between them. The CDR3 consists of 15 residues. In DNA form, the CDR3 reads TGTGCCAGCAGTAGAGCCGGACACTTGAACACTGAAGCTTTCTTT. It is translated as CASSRAGHLNTEAFF.

This sequence joins TRBV5-1 and TRBJ1-1, with D tentatively TRBD1 (6 bases). V lost 4 bases, J lost 6 bases, and 10 bases lay in between. Germline lookup yields CDR1 SGHRS and CDR2 YFSETQ. This CDR3 is 12 amino acids long. The DNA for the CDR3 is TGCGCCAGCAGCACGGGGGCAGCTGAAGCTTTCTTT. Translating it yields CASSTGAAEAFF.

The rearrangement joins TRBV6-5 to TRBJ1-2; tentatively, D is TRBD1 (5 bases). Trimming took 6 bases from V and 3 from J, leaving 11 bases between them. CDR3 length: 13 amino acids. Germline-derived CDR1 and CDR2 are MNHEY and SVGAGI. The CDR3 spells CASSKLGDYGYTF. As DNA, the CDR3 is TGTGCCAGCAGCAAGTTGGGGGACTATGGCTACACCTTC.

The V call is TRBV18, the J call TRBJ2-1, with D perhaps TRBD2 (6 bases). V was pared by 3 bases and J by 3 bases, with 12 bases between. Germline V gene data show CDR1 as KGHSH and CDR2 as LQKENI. The CDR3 covers 15 residues. Here the CDR3 reads CASSPYSGDYNEQFF. The CDR3 nucleotides are TGTGCCAGCTCACCGTATAGCGGAGACTACAATGAGCAGTTCTTC.

The gene calls are TRBV28 and TRBJ1-5, with D uncertain. The V end was cut by 3 bases, the J end by 0 bases, with 15 bases between. Germline CDR1 reads MDHEN; CDR2 reads SYDVKM. The CDR3 length is 17 residues. The CDR3 bases are TGTGCCAGCAGTTTCCGTACAGCGAGTTATAGCAATCAGCCCCAGCATTTT. Protein: CASSFRTASYSNQPQHF. Full variable domain (outside the CDR3, taken from reference TRBV28 and TRBJ1-5): DVKVTQSSRYLVKRTGEKVFLECVQDMDHENMFWYRQDPGLGLRLIYFSYDVKMKEKGDIPEGYSVSREKKERFSLILESASTNQTSMYLCASSFRTASYSNQPQHFGDGTRLSIL.

For the CDR3, the DNA is TGTGCCAGCAGCTCCTGGAGGACAGGGACCCATCAAACAGATACGCAGTATTTT. Translating it yields CASSSWRTGTHQTDTQYF. This chain uses TRBV7-2 with TRBJ2-3; 8 bases match TRBD1. The CDR3 covers 18 residues. The V gene's germline CDR1 is SGHTA and CDR2 FQGNSA. Trimming removed 4 bases from V and 3 bases from J; junction bases left unmatched: 15.

V and J are TRBV5-6 and TRBJ1-4, with 10 bases fitting TRBD1. V trimming: 0 bases; J trimming: 4 bases; junction bases outside the gene matches: 9. Per germline, CDR1 SGHDT and CDR2 YYEEEE. This CDR3 has 18 residues. CDR3 nucleotides: TGTGCCAGCAGCTTGGGTTGGGACAGGGGCGATGATAATGAAAAACTGTTTTTT. Translating gives CASSLGWDRGDDNEKLFF. The full variable domain, its missing parts supplied by reference TRBV5-6 and TRBJ1-4, is DAGVTQSPTHLIKTRGQQVTLRCSPKSGHDTVSWYQQALGQGPQFIFQYYEEEERQRGNFPDRFSGHQFPNYSSELNVNALLLGDSALYLCASSLGWDRGDDNEKLFFGSGTQLSVL.

V usage is TRBV27 and J usage is TRBJ2-3; 10 nucleotides match TRBD2. This CDR3 region has 15 residues. Germline CDR1 MNHEY, CDR2 SMNVEV (reference sequence). V gave up 6 bases and J gave up 5 bases; unmatched junction bases: 8. The CDR3 is CASSNIAGGGDTQYF. CDR3 nucleotides: TGTGCCAGCAGCAACATAGCGGGAGGAGGAGATACGCAGTATTTT.

The V call is TRBV18, the J call TRBJ2-5; possibly TRBD2 for D (6 bases). The CDR3 is 15 residues long. Trimming removed 0 bases at V and 5 bases at J, with 13 bases between. Germline CDR1 KGHSH, CDR2 LQKENI. As DNA, the CDR3 is TGTGCCAGCTCACCACCTGGGGGGTCTGGGGAGACCCAGTACTTC. It is translated as CASSPPGGSGETQYF.

This chain joins TRBV7-8 and TRBJ1-4, with a possible D match to TRBD1 (5 bases). Germline CDR1 SGHVS, CDR2 FQNEAQ. The CDR3 loop spans 22 amino acids. Trimming stripped 0 bases from V and 0 bases from J, with 26 bases between. The CDR3 DNA sequence: TGTGCCAGCAGCTTAGCGCGTTTAGCTCGGGGAGGGACGAGGGCAACTAATGAAAAACTGTTTTTT. Its translation: CASSLARLARGGTRATNEKLFF.

This chain uses TRBV10-3 with TRBJ1-4; 7 bases are a match to TRBD1. CDR3 length: 13 amino acids. Germline trimming cut 11 bases from V and 8 bases from J; bases unmatched to any gene: 11. Germline-derived CDR1 and CDR2 are ENHRY and SYGVKD. CDR3 sequence reads: CAARQGLGEKLFF. The CDR3 DNA reads TGTGCCGCCCGACAGGGCCTCGGCGAAAAACTGTTTTTT.

This sequence joins TRBV10-2 and TRBJ1-2, with 9 bases that match TRBD1. This CDR3 spans 15 amino acids. The V segment lost 4 bases and the J segment 3 bases; nucleotides outside the gene matches: 6. In germline, CDR1 is WSHSY, CDR2 SAAADI. CDR3 in DNA: TGCGCCAGCAGTGGACCGGGACAGGGTGACTATGGCTACACCTTC. It codes for CASSGPGQGDYGYTF.

This sequence joins TRBV2 and TRBJ2-7; no firm D call. Germline loops: CDR1 SNHLY, CDR2 FYNNEI. The CDR3 consists of 13 residues. V was pared by 5 bases and J by 2 bases, with 10 bases between. CDR3 amino acids: CASSMGIPYEQYF. The CDR3 nucleotides are TGTGCCAGCAGTATGGGAATACCCTACGAGCAGTACTTC.

Points on this clone: The sample has other DNA sequences that encode this CDR3 too. V usage is TRBV19 and J usage is TRBJ2-3, with D unclear. Between the trimmed V and J ends, which lost 6 bases and 2 bases, there was a span of 6 bases. Germline CDR1 reads LNHDA; CDR2 reads SQIVND (reference sequence). The CDR3 extends over 12 amino acids. CDR3 DNA: TGTGCCAGTAGGGGAATCACAGATACGCAGTATTTT. As protein: CASRGITDTQYF.

The chain joins TRBV7-9 to TRBJ2-7; a possible D gene is TRBD1 (6 bases). CDR3 size: 14 residues. The V end lost 2 bases, the J end lost 3 bases, and 11 bases lay between the germline ends. Germline CDR1 SEHNR, CDR2 FQNEAQ (reference sequence). The CDR3 DNA sequence: TGTGCCAGCAGCTTAAACCAGGGGATCTACGAGCAGTACTTC. Its protein product is CASSLNQGIYEQYF.

DNA for the CDR3: TGTGCCAGCAGTTACTGGCCTTCAGGAAACGGATATGAGCAGTTCTTC. This encodes CASSYWPSGNGYEQFF. This sequence joins TRBV6-5 and TRBJ2-1, with no clear D. Trimming shortened V by 1 base and J by 8 bases, and 18 bases separated the two germline ends. In germline, CDR1 is MNHEY, CDR2 SVGAGI. The CDR3 runs 16 residues.

This clone appeared a single time. V usage is TRBV5-1 and J usage is TRBJ2-2, with D uncertain. The V gene lost 0 bases and the J gene lost 8 bases, with 14 bases spanning the gap. Germline V gene sequence: CDR1 SGHRS, CDR2 YFSETQ. This CDR3 is built from 15 residues. CDR3 protein: CASSLGVTAGGELFF. CDR3 bases: TGCGCCAGCAGCTTGGGGGTGACGGCCGGTGGGGAGCTGTTTTTT.

As concerns this clone: The identical CDR3 is also encoded by other nucleotide sequences in the sample. The chain uses TRBV5-1 and TRBJ1-5; no reliable D call. The germline V and J ends were trimmed by 4 bases and 4 bases, with 9 bases remaining between them. The CDR3 is made up of 13 amino acids. The V gene's germline CDR1 is SGHRS and CDR2 YFSETQ. The DNA of the CDR3 is TGCGCCAGCAGCCCCGGTTCAAATCAGCCCCAGCATTTT. Amino acids: CASSPGSNQPQHF. Filled out from reference TRBV5-1 and TRBJ1-5, the complete variable domain reads KAGVTQTPRYLIKTRGQQVTLSCSPISGHRSVSWYQQTPGQGLQFLFEYFSETQRNKGNFPGRFSGRQFSNSRSEMNVSTLELGDSALYLCASSPGSNQPQHFGDGTRLSIL.

The CDR3 bases are TGTGCCAGCGGATTAAACAGGGGCGGCGATACGCAGTATTTT. Translation gives CASGLNRGGDTQYF. The chain joins TRBV18 to TRBJ2-3; TRBD1 agrees at 7 bases. The CDR3 contains 14 residues. Trimming cost V 8 bases and J 6 bases; bases outside gene matches: 11. CDR1 and CDR2 from the germline V gene are KGHSH and LQKENI.

This rearrangement joins TRBV18 to TRBJ1-1, with D perhaps matching TRBD1 (5 bases). V lost 2 bases and J 5 bases, leaving 12 bases between the germline ends. Germline-derived CDR1 and CDR2 are KGHSH and LQKENI. There are 14 residues in the CDR3. The DNA for the CDR3 is TGTGCCAGCTCACCAATGAAGGGACGGACTGAAGCTTTCTTT. This codes for CASSPMKGRTEAFF.

The rearrangement joins TRBV5-4 to TRBJ2-5; 7 bases are shared with TRBD2. Germline CDR1 is SGHNT and CDR2 is YYREEE (reference sequence). The CDR3 has 15 amino acids. Trimming removed 4 bases from V and 5 bases from J; junction bases left unmatched: 11. CDR3 sequence reads: CASSPTSGGQETQYF. DNA for the CDR3: TGTGCCAGCAGCCCTACGTCGGGGGGTCAGGAGACCCAGTACTTC.

This chain links TRBV10-3 with TRBJ1-2; TRBD1 matches 12 bases. Germline V gene sequence: CDR1 ENHRY, CDR2 SYGVKD. V lost 2 bases, J lost 7 bases, and 5 bases stayed unmatched. This CDR3 has 15 amino acids. The chain's CDR3 is CAISEMGQGALGYTF. CDR3 in DNA: TGTGCCATCAGTGAGATGGGACAGGGGGCTCTTGGCTACACCTTC.

The gene calls are TRBV9 and TRBJ2-7, with TRBD2 identical over 8 bases. CDR1 and CDR2 from the germline V gene are SGDLS and YYNGEE. Losses at the gene ends were 3 bases for V and 6 bases for J; bases not matched to a gene: 8. The CDR3 contains 14 residues. The CDR3 sequence: CASSAGLGSLEQYF. The CDR3 nucleotides read TGTGCCAGCAGCGCGGGACTAGGTAGCCTCGAGCAGTACTTC.

The chain uses TRBV6-6 and TRBJ1-2; no reliable D call. V was shortened by 3 bases and J by 4 bases, with 6 bases between the two germline ends. The CDR3 runs 12 residues. CDR1 is MNHNY and CDR2 is SVGAGI in the germline V gene (reference sequence). The CDR3 coding sequence is TGTGCCAGCAGTTATATGGGCTATGGCTACACCTTC. Translated, it gives CASSYMGYGYTF.